The 27 T cell receptor beta chains below come from one sample, sequenced in a study of T cell responses to AZD1222 COVID-19 vaccine. TCRdb keeps only in-frame clones here, not all; method: immunoSEQ multiplex PCR. This table holds 100,000 to 150,000 clones, approximately 90% found once. The sample consisted of peripheral blood, taken 28 days after the second AZD1222 dose. The receptors shown here come from an adult who received the AZD1222 COVID-19 vaccine.

The V call is TRBV7-9, the J call TRBJ2-1; D is perhaps TRBD1 (5 bases). The ends were cut back, 5 bases at V and 3 bases at J, with 11 bases in the middle. The CDR3 sequence is 14 residues long. The germline gives CDR1 SEHNR, CDR2 FQNEAQ (reference sequence). The CDR3 DNA is TGTGCCAGCAGCGCCGCCCAGGGCTACAATGAGCAGTTCTTC. Protein: CASSAAQGYNEQFF.

This rearrangement joins TRBV6-6 to TRBJ2-7; no clear D gene. Trimming stripped 7 bases from V and 7 bases from J, with 17 bases between. The length of the CDR3 is 13 residues. Germline V gene sequence: CDR1 MNHNY, CDR2 SVGAGI (reference sequence). The CDR3 coding sequence is TGTGCCAGCAAGGGCCATCGGGTTTGGGAGCAGTACTTC. Protein product: CASKGHRVWEQYF.

V gene TRBV7-8 combines with J gene TRBJ2-3; no clear D gene. Germline V lookup: CDR1 SGHVS, CDR2 FQNEAQ. The CDR3 is made up of 17 amino acids. Trimming took off 5 bases at V and 5 bases at J, with 23 bases between the two ends. Here the CDR3 reads CASSPTRRPGRVDTQYF. The CDR3 DNA reads as TGTGCCAGCAGCCCCACCAGACGGCCCGGACGGGTAGATACGCAGTATTTT.

V usage is TRBV6-5 and J usage is TRBJ1-2; D ambiguous. Trimming took off 6 bases at V and 2 bases at J, with 10 bases between the two ends. CDR3 length: 13 amino acids. The germline V gene has CDR1 MNHEY and CDR2 SVGAGI. CDR3 sequence (DNA): TGTGCCAGCAGGGCCACAGTGAACTATGGCTACACCTTC. It translates to CASRATVNYGYTF.

The chain links TRBV28 to TRBJ2-3, with 7 bases fitting TRBD1. The length of the CDR3 is 13 residues. CDR1 and CDR2 (germline): MDHEN, SYDVKM. V dropped 8 bases and J dropped 2; count of bases not matched to a gene: 4. DNA of the CDR3: TGTGCCAGCCGACAGGGTAACACAGATACGCAGTATTTT. Translating it yields CASRQGNTDTQYF.

This clone occurred once. This chain links TRBV5-5 with TRBJ1-4, with D maybe TRBD1 (5 bases). V lost 1 base to trimming and J lost 5 bases, with 12 bases between them. The CDR3 loop spans 15 amino acids. The germline V gene has CDR1 SGHKS and CDR2 YYEKEE (reference sequence). The CDR3 spells CASSLKGEKNEKLFF. The CDR3 nucleotides read TGTGCCAGCAGCTTGAAAGGGGAAAAAAATGAAAAACTGTTTTTT.

This rearrangement joins TRBV9 to TRBJ2-5; the match to TRBD2 covers 7 bases. The CDR3 is 14 amino acids. The ends lost 0 bases at V and 4 bases at J; junction bases unmatched: 3. Per the germline V gene, CDR1 is SGDLS and CDR2 is YYNGEE. The CDR3 sequence is CASSVEGLRETQYF. CDR3 DNA: TGTGCCAGCAGCGTAGAGGGACTACGAGAGACCCAGTACTTC. Together with reference TRBV9 and TRBJ2-5, the CDR3 gives the full variable domain: DSGVTQTPKHLITATGQRVTLRCSPRSGDLSVYWYQQSLDQGLQFLIQYYNGEERAKGNILERFSAQQFPDLHSELNLSSLELGDSALYFCASSVEGLRETQYFGPGTRLLVL.

This chain links TRBV5-6 with TRBJ2-1; either TRBD1 or TRBD2 may fit D (5 bases each). Trimming removed 4 bases from V and 6 bases from J, with 14 bases in between. CDR1 is SGHDT, CDR2 YYEEEE, per germline. CDR3 length equals 14 residues. CDR3 loop: CASSRDRLTNEQFF. In nucleotides, the CDR3 is TGTGCCAGCAGCAGGGACCGATTAACCAATGAGCAGTTCTTC.

There are a few counts of this clone. The gene calls are TRBV29-1 and TRBJ1-4; weak D call: TRBD1 (6 bases). Germline values: CDR1 SQVTM, CDR2 ANQGSEA. V gave up 6 bases and J gave up 7 bases, with 15 bases separating them. The CDR3 sequence is 13 residues long. The CDR3 coding sequence is TGCAGCGTCCTGACAGGAGAATTTGAAAAACTGTTTTTT. This sequence encodes CSVLTGEFEKLFF.

The rearrangement uses TRBV29-1 and TRBJ2-3, with TRBD1 matching 10 bases. Per germline, CDR1 SQVTM and CDR2 ANQGSEA. Trimming took 4 bases from V and 3 from J; bases not matched to a gene: 10. The CDR3 is 16 amino acids. This CDR3 is CSVGPSTGQGTDTQYF. The CDR3 DNA follows: TGCAGCGTTGGCCCCAGTACGGGACAGGGGACAGATACGCAGTATTTT.

The chain couples TRBV30 to TRBJ2-1; TRBD2 aligns across 8 bases. The germline V gene has CDR1 GTSNPN and CDR2 SVGIG (reference sequence). The junction had 11 bases not matched to a gene; V was cut back by 4 bases and J by 9 bases. The CDR3 length is 14 residues. The CDR3 loop reads CAWTSGLGVREQFF. For the CDR3, the DNA is TGTGCCTGGACCTCGGGACTAGGAGTACGTGAGCAGTTCTTC.

V and J are TRBV4-1 and TRBJ2-1; TRBD2 aligns across 7 bases. Germline V gene sequence: CDR1 MGHRA, CDR2 YSYEKL. The CDR3 is 15 residues long. J gave up 4 bases and V 1 base, and 4 bases lay outside the gene matches. CDR3 DNA sequence: TGCGCCAGCAGCCAAGTAAGCGGGGAATACAATGAGCAGTTCTTC. Translation: CASSQVSGEYNEQFF.

This clone has just a few counts. The CDR3 DNA reads as TGTGCCAGCAGTCTCGGGACCTCAAGGGGCCAGTACTTC. The encoded protein is CASSLGTSRGQYF. The chain has TRBV5-4 and TRBJ2-5, with D possibly called TRBD1 or TRBD2 (5 bases each). The V and J ends lost 5 bases and 10 bases respectively, with 18 bases between them. Looked up from germline, CDR1 is SGHNT and CDR2 is YYREEE (reference sequence). The CDR3 totals 13 residues.

This rearrangement joins TRBV19 to TRBJ1-6; TRBD1 matches at 8 bases. Germline V gene lookup returns CDR1 LNHDA and CDR2 SQIVND (reference sequence). Losses at the gene ends were 6 bases for V and 8 bases for J; bases not matched to a gene: 3. The CDR3 has 13 residues. CDR3 protein: CASRGQGYSPLHF. DNA of the CDR3: TGTGCCAGTAGAGGACAGGGCTATTCACCCCTCCACTTT.

The rearrangement joins TRBV11-3 to TRBJ1-1; 8 positions match TRBD1. The V gene end was trimmed by 5 bases and the J gene end by 5 bases; junction bases not matched to a gene: 7. This CDR3 comprises 14 residues. CDR1 is SGHNT, CDR2 YENEEA, per germline. CDR3 residues: CASSRPDRATEAFF. In DNA form, the CDR3 reads TGTGCCAGCAGCCGACCGGACAGGGCAACTGAAGCTTTCTTT. The full variable domain, completed using reference TRBV11-3 and TRBJ1-1, is EAGVVQSPRYKIIEKKQPVAFWCNPISGHNTLYWYLQNLGQGPELLIRYENEEAVDDSQLPKDRFSAERLKGVDSTLKIQPAELGDSAVYLCASSRPDRATEAFFGQGTRLTVV.

The chain couples TRBV5-5 to TRBJ2-7; 7 bases fit TRBD1. V lost 4 bases to trimming and J lost 2 bases; unmatched junction nucleotides: 3. Germline loops: CDR1 SGHKS, CDR2 YYEKEE (reference sequence). This CDR3 is built from 13 residues. The CDR3 here is CASSRQGTYEQYF. In DNA form, the CDR3 reads TGTGCCAGCAGCAGACAGGGTACCTACGAGCAGTACTTC.

J is TRBJ2-5 and V is TRBV4-1; TRBD1 is a possible D gene (6 bases). This CDR3 region has 15 residues. Per germline, CDR1 MGHRA and CDR2 YSYEKL. Trimming left V 0 bases short and J 5 bases short, with 13 bases between. The CDR3 nucleotides are TGCGCCAGCAGCCAAGATCAGAGGGGGATGGAGACCCAGTACTTC. Translating gives CASSQDQRGMETQYF.

The gene calls are TRBV18 and TRBJ1-5, with 8 positions matching TRBD1. Looked up from germline, CDR1 is KGHSH and CDR2 is LQKENI. The length of the CDR3 is 15 residues. J gave up 7 bases and V 3 bases, and 8 bases lay outside the gene matches. The CDR3 sequence: CASSPVSGGGQPQHF. As DNA, the CDR3 is TGTGCCAGCTCACCGGTGTCAGGGGGCGGGCAGCCCCAGCATTTT.

The chain uses TRBV7-9 and TRBJ1-1; 7 bases agree with TRBD1. Trimming took 1 base from V and 3 from J; bases not matched to a gene: 5. Germline CDR1 and CDR2: SEHNR and FQNEAQ (reference sequence). The CDR3 is 15 amino acids. The DNA for the CDR3 is TGTGCCAGCAGCTTAGGAACAGGGGTGGACACTGAAGCTTTCTTT. Amino acids: CASSLGTGVDTEAFF.

CDR3 amino acids: CASSQGIREFTHEQYF. The CDR3 bases are TGTGCCAGCAGCCAAGGTATTAGGGAATTTACCCACGAGCAGTACTTC. The chain combines TRBV28 with TRBJ2-7; D uncertain. The ends were cut back, 6 bases at V and 5 bases at J, with 23 bases in the middle. CDR3 size: 16 residues. Per the germline V gene, CDR1 is MDHEN and CDR2 is SYDVKM.

This clone was observed a few times. The rearrangement joins TRBV29-1 to TRBJ1-4, with D unclear. The V gene lost 4 bases and the J gene lost 5 bases, with 17 bases spanning the gap. The CDR3 extends over 15 amino acids. The germline V gene has CDR1 SQVTM and CDR2 ANQGSEA. The CDR3 DNA is TGCAGCGTTGTTTCTGCTAGACGGGGAAATGAAAAACTGTTTTTT. Translating it yields CSVVSARRGNEKLFF.

J is TRBJ1-6 and V is TRBV5-1; 9 bases align to TRBD1. V lost 4 bases, J lost 10 bases, and 6 bases stayed unmatched. Germline values: CDR1 SGHRS, CDR2 YFSETQ. This CDR3 is built from 14 residues. CDR3 nucleotides: TGCGCCAGCAGCCCGGGACAGGGTGAATCACCCCTCCACTTT. Translating it yields CASSPGQGESPLHF.

The table lists this clone with a count of one. The chain uses TRBV12-3 or TRBV12-4 and TRBJ1-2; D is perhaps TRBD1 (5 bases). The CDR3 runs 13 residues. Trimming removed 7 bases from V and 5 bases from J, with 14 bases in between. CDR3 DNA sequence: TGTGCCAGCACCCCCGGGGGGAATTATGGCTACACCTTC. Translation: CASTPGGNYGYTF.

The genes are TRBV30 and TRBJ1-2, with TRBD1 matching 8 bases. CDR1 and CDR2 from the germline V gene are GTSNPN and SVGIG (reference sequence). J lost 4 bases, V lost 4 bases, and 11 bases had no gene match. The CDR3 contains 15 residues. The DNA of the CDR3 is TGTGCCTGGACCCTGAACTCAGGGGGCGGCTATGGCTACACCTTC. This codes for CAWTLNSGGGYGYTF.

This chain uses TRBV6-2 or TRBV6-3 with TRBJ1-5; D gene ambiguous. V shed 4 bases and J shed 5 bases, with 12 bases lying between them. The CDR3 is 14 residues long. The germline V gene encodes CDR1 MNHEY and CDR2 SVGEGT. CDR3 sequence reads: CASSLPGSHQPQHF. The CDR3 nucleotides read TGTGCCAGCAGTTTACCCGGGAGCCATCAGCCCCAGCATTTT.

This chain connects TRBV18 to TRBJ2-5; no clear D. V lost 6 bases and J 1 base, leaving 9 bases between the germline ends. Germline CDR1 is KGHSH and CDR2 is LQKENI. The CDR3 loop spans 13 amino acids. CDR3 DNA sequence: TGTGCCAGCTCGTTACAGTCCCAAGAGACCCAGTACTTC. This translates into CASSLQSQETQYF. Using reference TRBV18 and TRBJ2-5 for the parts outside the CDR3, the full variable domain is NAGVMQNPRHLVRRRGQEARLRCSPMKGHSHVYWYRQLPEEGLKFMVYLQKENIIDESGMPKERFSAEFPKEGPSILRIQQVVRGDSAAYFCASSLQSQETQYFGPGTRLLVL.

J is TRBJ1-1 and V is TRBV7-8; D is unclear. CDR3 length: 16 residues. With 0 bases removed from V and 4 bases from J, the gap between germline ends came to 15 bases. Germline assignment: CDR1 SGHVS and CDR2 FQNEAQ. The CDR3 sequence is CASSLARVGGGTEAFF. CDR3 DNA: TGTGCCAGCAGCTTAGCTCGAGTGGGAGGCGGCACTGAAGCTTTCTTT.